What follows is one TCR beta chain and its context. This sample stems from a study of blood T cell repertoires in COVID-19. Background on the study: Specimens from acute and convalescent COVID-19 originated in the United States, Italy and Spain. The cDNA or gDNA used as material had been derived from T cells, B-cell-depleted T cells, or PBMCs.

Source study methods: Amplification from reference gene primers served as the basis for estimated nucleated cell counts. This table comes from immunoSEQ multiplex PCR, and its TCRdb copy is limited to in-frame clones, with some not included. That table gives V, J and clone size, and the DNA gave D and trimming. The top ten hold roughly 8.2% of the sample, which has roughly 180,000 clones, approximately 89% seen once. The CDR3 is 15 residues long. J lost 5 bases, V lost 7 bases, and 8 bases had no gene match. CDR1 SEHNR and CDR2 FQNEAQ come from the germline V gene (reference sequence). V is TRBV7-9 and J is TRBJ2-1, with TRBD2 matching over 10 bases. The source material was peripheral blood. The receptor was isolated from a woman aged 55-75 years with acute or convalescent COVID-19. The CDR3 DNA reads TGTGCCAGCAACCCTAGCGGGAGATTAGACAATGAGCAGTTCTTC. This gives the protein CASNPSGRLDNEQFF.